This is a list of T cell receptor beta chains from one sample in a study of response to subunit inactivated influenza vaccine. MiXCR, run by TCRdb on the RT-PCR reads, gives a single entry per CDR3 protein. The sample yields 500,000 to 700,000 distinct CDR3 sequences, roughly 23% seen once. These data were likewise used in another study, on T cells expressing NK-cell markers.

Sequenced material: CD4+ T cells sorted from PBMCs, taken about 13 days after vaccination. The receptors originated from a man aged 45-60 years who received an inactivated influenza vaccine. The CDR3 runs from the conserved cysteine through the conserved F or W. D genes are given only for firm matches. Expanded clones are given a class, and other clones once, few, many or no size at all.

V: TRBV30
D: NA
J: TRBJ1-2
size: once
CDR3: CAWSVEGEKGYTF
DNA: TGTGCCTGGAGTGTAGAAGGTGAAAAGGGCTACACCTTC

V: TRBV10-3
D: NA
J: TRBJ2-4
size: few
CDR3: CAISESVRTSKNIQYF
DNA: TGTGCCATCAGTGAGTCAGTTAGGACTTCAAAAAACATTCAGTACTTC

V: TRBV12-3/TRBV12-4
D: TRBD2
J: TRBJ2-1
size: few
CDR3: CASSFDSGGAGYNEQFF
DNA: TGTGCCAGCAGTTTTGATAGCGGGGGGGCCGGGTACAATGAGCAGTTCTTC

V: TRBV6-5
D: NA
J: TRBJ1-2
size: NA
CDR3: CASSYSGSSGYTF
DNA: TGTGCCAGCAGTTACTCGGGGAGCTCTGGCTACACCTTC

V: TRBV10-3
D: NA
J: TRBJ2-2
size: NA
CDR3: CAISESLERGTGELFF
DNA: TGTGCCATCAGTGAGTCGTTGGAGAGGGGCACCGGGGAGCTGTTTTTT

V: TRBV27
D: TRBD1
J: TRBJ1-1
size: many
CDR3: CASSFAGGNTEAFF
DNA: TGTGCCAGCAGTTTCGCAGGGGGAAACACTGAAGCTTTCTTT

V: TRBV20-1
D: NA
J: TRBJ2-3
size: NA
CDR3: CSARVPLVADTQYF
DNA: TGCAGTGCTAGAGTCCCCTTGGTGGCAGATACGCAGTATTTT

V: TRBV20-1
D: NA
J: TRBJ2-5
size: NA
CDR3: CSARERGLQETQYF
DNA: TGCAGTGCTAGAGAACGTGGACTACAAGAGACCCAGTACTTC

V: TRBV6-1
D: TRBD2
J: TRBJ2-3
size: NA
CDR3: CASRSLGLAGSTDTQYF
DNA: TGTGCCAGCAGATCTTTAGGACTAGCGGGGTCCACAGATACGCAGTATTTT

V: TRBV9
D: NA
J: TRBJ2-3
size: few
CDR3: CASSVRGLDLDTQYF
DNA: TGTGCCAGCAGCGTTAGGGGCCTAGACTTAGATACGCAGTATTTT

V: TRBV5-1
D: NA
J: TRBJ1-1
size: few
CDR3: CATREYMNTEAFF
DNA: TGCGCCACCCGAGAGTATATGAACACTGAAGCTTTCTTT

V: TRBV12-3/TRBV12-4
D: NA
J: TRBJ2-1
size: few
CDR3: CASSLDAPAHEQFF
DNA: TGTGCCAGCAGTTTAGATGCTCCAGCACATGAGCAGTTCTTC

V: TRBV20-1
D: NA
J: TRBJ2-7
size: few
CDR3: CSANSGTNSPSYEQYF
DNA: TGCAGTGCAAATTCCGGGACAAATTCACCCTCCTACGAGCAGTACTTC

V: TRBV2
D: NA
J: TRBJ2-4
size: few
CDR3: CASSEGPGRKNIQYF
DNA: TGTGCCAGCAGTGAAGGGCCGGGACGCAAAAACATTCAGTACTTC

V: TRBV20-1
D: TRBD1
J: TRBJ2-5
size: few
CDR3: CSARGKLGTGGETQYF
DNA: TGCAGTGCTAGAGGGAAGCTCGGGACAGGGGGTGAGACCCAGTACTTC

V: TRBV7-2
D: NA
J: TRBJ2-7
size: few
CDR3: CASSPGASDEQYF
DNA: TGTGCCAGCAGCCCCGGTGCGAGCGACGAGCAGTACTTC

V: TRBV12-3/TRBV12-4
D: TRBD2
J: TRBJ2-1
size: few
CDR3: CASTGLAMVSYNEQFF
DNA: TGTGCCAGCACCGGACTAGCGATGGTTTCCTACAATGAGCAGTTCTTC

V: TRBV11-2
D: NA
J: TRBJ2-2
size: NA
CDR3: CASSLGWLTNTGELFF
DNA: TGTGCCAGCAGCTTAGGGTGGCTTACCAACACCGGGGAGCTGTTTTTT

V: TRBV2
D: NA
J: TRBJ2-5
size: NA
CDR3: CASSETRQETQYF
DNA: TGTGCCAGCAGTGAAACTAGACAAGAGACCCAGTACTTC

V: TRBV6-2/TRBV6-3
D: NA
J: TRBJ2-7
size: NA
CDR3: CASSHFGRSEQYF
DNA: TGTGCCAGCAGTCACTTTGGTAGGAGCGAGCAGTACTTC

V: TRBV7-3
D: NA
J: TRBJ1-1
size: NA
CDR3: CASSLMTSNTEAFF
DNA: TGTGCCAGCAGCTTGATGACATCGAACACTGAAGCTTTCTTT

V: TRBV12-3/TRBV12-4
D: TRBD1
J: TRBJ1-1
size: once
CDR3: CASSRTGGWTEAFF
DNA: TGTGCCAGCAGTAGAACAGGGGGCTGGACTGAAGCTTTCTTT

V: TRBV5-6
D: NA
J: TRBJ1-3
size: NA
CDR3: CASILIGILSFSGNTIYF
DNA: TGTGCCAGCATCCTGATAGGGATCCTAAGTTTCTCTGGAAACACCATATATTTT

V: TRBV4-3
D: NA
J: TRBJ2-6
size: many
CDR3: CASSRGESSGANVLTF
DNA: TGCGCCAGCAGCAGGGGCGAAAGCTCTGGGGCCAACGTCCTGACTTTC

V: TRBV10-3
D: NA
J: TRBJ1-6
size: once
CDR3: CAISGGTDYNSPLHF
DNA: TGTGCCATCAGTGGCGGGACGGACTATAATTCACCCCTCCACTTT

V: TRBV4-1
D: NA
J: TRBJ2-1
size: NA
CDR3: CASSQDLGRGNEQFF
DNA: TGCGCCAGCAGCCAAGATCTGGGCAGGGGCAATGAGCAGTTCTTC

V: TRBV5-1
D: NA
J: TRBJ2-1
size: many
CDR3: CASSLVWGASYNEQFF
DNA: TGCGCCAGCAGCTTGGTCTGGGGGGCCTCCTACAATGAGCAGTTCTTC

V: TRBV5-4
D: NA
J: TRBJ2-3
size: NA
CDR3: CASSLIEGEPYF
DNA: TGTGCCAGCAGCCTTATAGAGGGGGAGCCGTATTTT

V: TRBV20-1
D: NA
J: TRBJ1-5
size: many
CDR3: CSASRLNQPQHF
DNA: TGCAGTGCCTCCCGGCTTAATCAGCCCCAGCATTTT

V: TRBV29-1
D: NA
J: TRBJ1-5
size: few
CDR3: CSVGGAQGSNQPQHF
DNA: TGCAGCGTTGGGGGGGCCCAGGGTAGCAATCAGCCCCAGCATTTT

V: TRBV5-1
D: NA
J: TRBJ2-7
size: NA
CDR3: CASSVTDRGNEQYF
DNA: TGCGCCAGCAGCGTCACCGACAGAGGCAACGAGCAGTACTTC

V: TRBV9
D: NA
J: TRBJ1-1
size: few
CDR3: CASSGAARTEAFF
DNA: TGTGCCAGCAGCGGGGCCGCTCGAACTGAAGCTTTCTTT

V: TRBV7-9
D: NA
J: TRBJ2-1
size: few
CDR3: CASSLDPGRQQFF
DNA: TGTGCCAGCAGCTTGGACCCGGGACGGCAGCAGTTCTTC

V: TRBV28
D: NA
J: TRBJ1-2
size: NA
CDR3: CASSLKFGDLYGYTF
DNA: TGTGCCAGCAGTTTAAAGTTCGGGGACCTCTATGGCTACACCTTC

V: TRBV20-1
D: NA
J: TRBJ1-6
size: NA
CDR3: CSAVTGADSPLHF
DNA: TGCAGTGCCGTGACAGGTGCCGACTCACCCCTCCACTTT

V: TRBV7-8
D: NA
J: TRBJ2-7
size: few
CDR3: CASSLKTGYLSGEQYF
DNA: TGTGCCAGCAGCTTAAAAACAGGATACCTTTCCGGCGAGCAGTACTTC

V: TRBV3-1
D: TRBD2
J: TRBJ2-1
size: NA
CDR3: CASSQVLTSGDFSSYNEQFF
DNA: TGTGCCAGCAGCCAAGTTCTGACTAGCGGGGACTTCAGCTCCTACAATGAGCAGTTCTTC

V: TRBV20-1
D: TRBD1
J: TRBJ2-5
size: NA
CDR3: CSARVGTGGLETQYF
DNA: TGCAGTGCTAGAGTTGGGACAGGGGGCCTTGAGACCCAGTACTTC

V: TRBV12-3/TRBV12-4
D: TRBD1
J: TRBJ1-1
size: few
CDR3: CASSPHGQVNTEAFF
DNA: TGTGCCAGCAGTCCCCACGGACAGGTGAACACTGAAGCTTTCTTT

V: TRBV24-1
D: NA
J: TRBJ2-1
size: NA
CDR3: CATSDSGWAGAGDEQFF
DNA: TGTGCCACCAGTGATTCCGGGTGGGCGGGAGCAGGGGATGAGCAGTTCTTC

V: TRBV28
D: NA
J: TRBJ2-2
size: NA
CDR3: CASSLARPGELFF
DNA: TGTGCCAGCAGTTTAGCCAGGCCCGGGGAGCTGTTTTTT

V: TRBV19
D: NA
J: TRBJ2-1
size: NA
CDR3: CASSLRDKKYNEQFF
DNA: TGTGCCAGTAGCCTCCGGGACAAGAAATACAATGAGCAGTTCTTC

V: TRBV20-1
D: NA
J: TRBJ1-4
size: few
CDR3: CSARDLEKLFF
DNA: TGCAGTGCAAGGGACTTAGAAAAACTGTTTTTT

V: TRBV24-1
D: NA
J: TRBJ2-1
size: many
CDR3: CATSAPGSYNEQFF
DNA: TGTGCCACCAGTGCGCCAGGCTCCTACAATGAGCAGTTCTTC

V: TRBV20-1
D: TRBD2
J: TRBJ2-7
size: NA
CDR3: CSATAGTSGEQYF
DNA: TGCAGTGCCACGGCCGGGACTAGCGGCGAGCAGTACTTC

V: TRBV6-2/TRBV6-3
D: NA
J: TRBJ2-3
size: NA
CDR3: CASSTGPQRDTQYF
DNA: TGTGCCAGCAGTACGGGACCCCAAAGAGATACGCAGTATTTT

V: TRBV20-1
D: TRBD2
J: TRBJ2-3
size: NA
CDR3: CSARDGGRAASTDTQYF
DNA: TGCAGTGCTAGAGACGGCGGGAGGGCCGCCAGCACAGATACGCAGTATTTT

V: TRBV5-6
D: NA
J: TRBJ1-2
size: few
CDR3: CASSLGSAIYGYTF
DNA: TGTGCCAGCAGCTTGGGATCGGCTATCTATGGCTACACCTTC

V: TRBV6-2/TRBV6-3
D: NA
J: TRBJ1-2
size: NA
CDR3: CASFPISAVQGSHGYTF
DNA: TGTGCCAGCTTTCCAATTTCCGCCGTACAGGGTAGCCATGGCTACACCTTC

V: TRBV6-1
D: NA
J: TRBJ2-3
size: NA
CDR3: CASRRGQTSTDTQYF
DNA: TGTGCCAGCAGGCGGGGACAGACTAGCACAGATACGCAGTATTTT

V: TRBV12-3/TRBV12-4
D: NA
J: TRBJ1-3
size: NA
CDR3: CASTAAGNTIYF
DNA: TGTGCCAGCACGGCGGCTGGAAACACCATATATTTT

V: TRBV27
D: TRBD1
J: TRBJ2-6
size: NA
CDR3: CASSRTGVLSGANVLTF
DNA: TGTGCCAGCAGTAGGACAGGGGTCCTTTCTGGGGCCAACGTCCTGACTTTC

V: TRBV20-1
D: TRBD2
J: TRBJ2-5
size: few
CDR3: CSAKPSLAGTQETQYF
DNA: TGCAGTGCTAAGCCCTCCCTAGCGGGCACGCAAGAGACCCAGTACTTC